These 18 T cell receptor beta chains originate from one sample sequenced in a study of CD8+CD57+ T cells in acquired aplastic anemia. Genomic DNA, the template, was used for profiling of the TCR beta VDJ and CDR3. In TCRdb, the reads were re-called with MiXCR into one record per CDR3 protein. The table includes roughly 250,000 distinct CDR3 sequences, 65% to 90% detected once. Patients who underwent sequencing had shown CD8+CD57+ cell expansion by flow cytometry. Sequenced sample: sorted CD4+, CD8+, or CD8+CD57+ T cells (not recorded which) from PBMCs. These receptors were taken from a human donor with aplastic anemia.

A remark on this clonotype: This CDR3 fails to terminate in the conserved phenylalanine or tryptophan, so it likely reflects a read error. No DNA is shown, since the ends of the CDR3 on it are uncertain; the CDR3 is the one TCRdb lists. The chain employs TRBV7-9 and TRBJ2-5; the D call TRBD1 from the table was never checked on the DNA. Germline V gene data show CDR1 as SEHNR and CDR2 as FQNEAQ (reference sequence). The CDR3 length equals 13 residues, ends included. CDR3 loop: CASSEGTGQNQQY.

The rearrangement links TRBV7-9 to TRBJ2-3; D tentatively reads TRBD1 or TRBD2 (5 bases each). V dropped 3 bases and J dropped 0 bases, with 10 bases sitting between them. Germline values: CDR1 SEHNR, CDR2 FQNEAQ (reference sequence). This CDR3 has 15 amino acids. The CDR3 loop reads CASSFGRQSTDTQYF. CDR3 DNA: TGTGCCAGCAGCTTTGGGAGACAGAGCACAGATACGCAGTATTTT.

As regards this clonotype: An end of the junction does not agree with germline; a read error may underlie this. The genes are TRBV7-8 and TRBJ1-1; D not certain. The CDR3 contains 14 residues. CDR1 SGHVS and CDR2 FQNEAQ come from the germline V gene. CDR3 DNA: TGTGCCAGCAGCTTAGCGGGAGAGAACGATACGCAGTTTTTT. Translated, it gives CASSLAGENDTQFF.

Details on this clonotype: It may be a read error: a sequence one base away is much more abundant. The chain uses TRBV7-8 and TRBJ2-1; weak D call: TRBD2 (6 bases). Per the germline V gene, CDR1 is SGHVS and CDR2 is FQNEAQ. The CDR3 totals 17 residues. V lost 1 base and J lost 8, with 21 bases in between. CDR3 DNA sequence: TGTGCCAGCAGCTTAGTGGGAGGTCCCGATACGCAGTATGAGCAGTTCTTC. Its protein product is CASSLVGGPDTQYEQFF.

With respect to this clonotype: A read error may account for a junction end that differs from germline. V is TRBV2 and J is TRBJ2-1; D remains unclear. Germline-derived CDR1 and CDR2 are SNHLY and FYNNEI. The CDR3 is 13 amino acids. The CDR3 loop reads CASGDKMTNTQYF. CDR3 in DNA: TGTGCCAGCGGGGATAAGATGACAAATACGCAGTATTTC. The full variable domain, its missing parts supplied by reference TRBV2 and TRBJ2-1, is EPEVTQTPSHQVTQMGQEVILRCVPISNHLYFYWYRQILGQKVEFLVSFYNNEISEKSEIFDDQFSVERPDGSNFTLKIRSTKLEDSAMYFCASGDKMTNTQYFGPGTRLTVL.

Remarks on this clonotype: A much more abundant neighbour one base away suggests this may be a read error. The J gene is TRBJ2-1, the V gene TRBV20-1, with D tentatively TRBD2 (5 bases). The CDR3 covers 14 residues. Germline CDR1 DFQATT, CDR2 SNEGSKA (reference sequence). With 0 bases removed from V and 9 bases from J, the gap between germline ends came to 15 bases. CDR3 coding DNA: TGCAGTGCTAGAGACAGAGACAAGGGAGTTGAGCAGTTCTTC. The encoded protein is CSARDRDKGVEQFF.

As regards this clonotype: The CDR3 end shows no conserved phenylalanine or tryptophan, and so a read error is likely. It is unclear where the CDR3 begins or ends on the DNA, so no DNA is shown, and the CDR3 is as TCRdb lists it. This chain uses TRBV7-9 with TRBJ2-1; TRBD1 reflects the table's D call only, with no check against the DNA. The length of the CDR3 is 13 amino acids, counting both ends. Germline values: CDR1 SEHNR, CDR2 FQNEAQ (reference sequence). The CDR3 spells CASSFGGNNQPQH.

Note on this clonotype: An end of the junction does not agree with germline; a read error may underlie this. Here the CDR3 reads CASGVGYYTLVNTEAFF. The CDR3 DNA is TGTGCCAGCGGCGTAGGGTACTATACGCTGGTGAACACTGAAGCTTTCTTT. The rearrangement uses TRBV9 and TRBJ1-1; D not resolved. The CDR3 has 17 amino acids. Germline assignment: CDR1 SGDLS and CDR2 YYNGEE.

The gene calls are TRBV2 and TRBJ2-5; 9 bases fit TRBD1. CDR3 length: 16 residues. The V gene end was trimmed by 5 bases and the J gene end by 7 bases; junction bases not matched to a gene: 14. Looked up from germline, CDR1 is SNHLY and CDR2 is FYNNEI. CDR3 amino acids: CASSSGQGRKAVTQYF. The DNA of the CDR3 is TGTGCCAGCAGTTCGGGACAGGGTAGGAAGGCGGTGACCCAGTACTTC.

The chain links TRBV4-3 to TRBJ2-7; no clear D. The CDR3 contains 12 residues. The V gene lost 5 bases and the J gene lost 7 bases, with 12 bases spanning the gap. Germline loops: CDR1 LGHNA, CDR2 YSLEER. In DNA form, the CDR3 reads TGCGCCAGCAGCAGCCCGGACGGGGAGCAGTACTTC. Protein: CASSSPDGEQYF.

Comment on this clonotype: It is unclear where the CDR3 begins or ends on the DNA, so no DNA is shown, and the CDR3 is as TCRdb lists it. The rearrangement joins TRBV7-8 to TRBJ2-3; the table's TRBD2 call for D was not verified on the DNA. The CDR3 sequence runs 14 residues, both termini included. CDR1 and CDR2 (germline): SGHVS, FQNEAQ. CDR3 loop: CASSPPPEWASGSF.

This clonotype was found once. The junction shows a germline mismatch at one end, possibly a read error. The chain joins TRBV9 to TRBJ2-1, with no clear D. This CDR3 contains 13 residues. The germline V gene encodes CDR1 SGDLS and CDR2 YYNGEE. The CDR3 here is CASSVGVSRNLSF. The CDR3, as DNA: TGTGCCAGCAGCGTAGGGGTCTCGAGAAATCTGTCCTTC.

As regards this clonotype: The junction departs from the called germline gene at one end, perhaps through a read error. The chain uses TRBV7-8 and TRBJ2-1, with 9 bases fitting TRBD2. Germline-derived CDR1 and CDR2 are SGHVS and FQNEAQ. This CDR3 contains 13 residues. CDR3 sequence: CASSASGAGDQLF. In DNA, the CDR3 is TGTGCCAGCAGTGCTAGCGGGGCTGGTGATCAACTCTTC. Filled out from reference TRBV7-8 and TRBJ2-1, the complete variable domain reads GAGVSQSPRYKVAKRGQDVALRCDPISGHVSLFWYQQALGQGPEFLTYFQNEAQLDKSGLPSDRFFAERPEGSVSTLKIQRTQQEDSAVYLCASSASGAGDQLFGPGTRLTVL.

The genes are TRBV10-3 and TRBJ2-1, with a weak D call TRBD2 (6 bases). CDR3 length equals 14 residues. Trimming took 6 bases from V and 5 from J, leaving 14 bases between them. CDR1 is ENHRY and CDR2 is SYGVKD in the germline V gene. The CDR3 protein is CAIRGVAADNEQFF. CDR3 DNA: TGTGCCATCAGGGGGGTAGCGGCCGACAATGAGCAGTTCTTC.

As concerns this clonotype: One end of the junction fails to match germline, which may point to a read error. The V and J genes are TRBV7-9 and TRBJ2-3; D unclear. Looked up from germline, CDR1 is SEHNR and CDR2 is FQNEAQ (reference sequence). CDR3 length equals 14 residues. This chain's CDR3 is CASSFQGSRDTHEF. In DNA, the CDR3 is TGTGCCAGCAGCTTTCAAGGAAGTCGCGATACCCATGAGTTT.

This clonotype appeared a few times. J is TRBJ2-5 and V is TRBV10-3; no firm D call. Trimming left V 0 bases short and J 3 bases short, with 5 bases between. There are 13 residues in the CDR3. The germline V gene has CDR1 ENHRY and CDR2 SYGVKD. The CDR3 here is CAISESVKETQYF. The CDR3 DNA sequence: TGTGCCATCAGTGAGTCGGTCAAAGAGACCCAGTACTTC.

Here the CDR3 DNA reads TGTGCCACCAGTCAGGACAGGCGGAAAACCGCCTACGAGTTTTTT. Translation: CATSQDRRKTAYEFF. The rearrangement uses TRBV24-1 and TRBJ2-2; 7 bases agree with TRBD1. The germline V gene encodes CDR1 KGHDR and CDR2 SFDVKD. The CDR3 loop spans 15 amino acids. Germline trimming cut 6 bases from V and 16 bases from J; bases unmatched to any gene: 19.

V and J are TRBV29-1 and TRBJ2-3; D might be TRBD2 (6 bases). Trimming left V 8 bases short and J 2 bases short, with 14 bases between. The CDR3 runs 13 residues. Germline lookup yields CDR1 SQVTM and CDR2 ANQGSEA. CDR3 DNA sequence: TGCAGCTTCCGGGACTCTCTCACAGATACGCAGTATTTT. Protein product: CSFRDSLTDTQYF.